This T cell receptor (beta chain) came from a study of T-cell reconstitution after alpha-beta-depleted transplantation in children. As concerns this clonotype: Its antigen is unknown.

Study observations and caveats: Surviving recipient T cells and thymic progenitors accounted for the high day-60 TCRbeta diversity observed in some patients.

Molecular barcoding with unique molecular identifiers was used for the TCRbeta library. One entry per CDR3 protein results from TCRdb running MiXCR on the PCR reads. The sample has hundreds of thousands of distinct CDR3 sequences, around 13% seen once; the top ten hold over 2%. This TCR derives from a male patient between 10 and 17 years old who had a stem cell transplant for acute myeloid leukemia, so the T cells may come from the graft donor. The material sequenced was PBMCs, mostly from graft donor cells, taken 360 days after TCRalphabeta/CD19-depleted stem cell transplant.

The CDR3 here is CSVARLAGSYNEQFF. In nucleotides, the CDR3 is TGCAGCGTTGCCCGACTAGCGGGATCCTACAATGAGCAGTTCTTC. V gene TRBV29-1 combines with J gene TRBJ2-1, with 11 nucleotides matching TRBD2. J gave up 1 base and V 4 bases, and 3 bases lay outside the gene matches. CDR1 is SQVTM, CDR2 ANQGSEA, per germline. This CDR3 has 15 residues.